The text below deals with one TCR beta chain. This specimen belongs to a study of shared clonotypes between healthy human individuals. As for the study in general: Each donor had three CD4 naive, three CD4 memory, two CD8 naive and one CD8 memory plate.

Method: immunoSEQ multiplex PCR; TCRdb's copy keeps in-frame clones and lacks some. The sample lists roughly 700,000 clones, less than 95% occurring once. This receptor was obtained from a young man in good health. Some clones in this sample may be carry-over from other donors' samples. Material: memory CD8+ T cells from PBMCs. Subset denoted: CD45RO+ cells pooled with CCR7-negative TemRA cells.

The CDR3 region is CASSYAGTGGNQPQHF. The CDR3 coding sequence is TGTGCCAGCAGCTACGCCGGGACAGGGGGAAATCAGCCCCAGCATTTT. The chain carries TRBV11-2 and TRBJ1-5, with 11 bases that match TRBD1. This CDR3 has 16 residues. Germline CDR1 is SGHAT and CDR2 is FQNNGV. V gave up 4 bases and J gave up 4 bases; unmatched junction bases: 6.